The 19 T cell receptor beta chains reported below all come from one sample, sequenced in a study of T cell changes during pregnancy in multiple sclerosis. The method was immunoSEQ multiplex PCR; TCRdb's version includes in-frame clones alone and lacks a portion of them. The top ten hold 0.65% to 0.85% of the sample, which has approximately 53,000 clones, around 94% seen once. The specimen was CD4+ T cells from peripheral blood mononuclear cells, collected in the third trimester of pregnancy. Every receptor here comes from a female donor with multiple sclerosis, enrolled in a pregnancy study.

This clone was detected only a few times. The chain is built from TRBV5-6 and TRBJ1-5; the D gene is possibly TRBD1 (5 bases). V was pared by 4 bases and J by 4 bases, with 18 bases between. CDR3 size: 16 residues. Germline loops: CDR1 SGHDT, CDR2 YYEEEE. The CDR3 is CASSATSGGWNQPQHF. DNA for the CDR3: TGTGCCAGCAGCGCAACATCTGGGGGGTGGAATCAGCCCCAGCATTTT.

The CDR3 region has the DNA TGTGCCAGCTCATCATTCCCCGGGACAGTTGGTTTGAGGGACTATGGCTACACCTTC. Protein product: CASSSFPGTVGLRDYGYTF. This sequence joins TRBV18 and TRBJ1-2; TRBD1 aligns across 7 bases. CDR1 is KGHSH, CDR2 LQKENI, per germline. V shed 5 bases and J 3 bases; nucleotides not matched to a gene: 21. CDR3 length: 19 residues.

A single count supports this clone. This chain joins TRBV4-1 and TRBJ1-1; 7 bases are a match to TRBD1. Looked up from germline, CDR1 is MGHRA and CDR2 is YSYEKL. V was clipped by 1 base and J by 7 bases; unmatched bases: 6. The CDR3 extends over 14 amino acids. The chain's CDR3 is CASSQVQGLSEAFF. CDR3 coding DNA: TGCGCCAGCAGCCAAGTACAGGGGCTGAGTGAAGCTTTCTTT.

The chain joins TRBV27 to TRBJ2-3; 13 bases map to TRBD2. The CDR3 extends over 16 amino acids. Germline V gives CDR1 MNHEY, CDR2 SMNVEV (reference sequence). Trimming at V came to 6 bases and at J to 6 bases, leaving 9 bases not matched to a gene. For the CDR3, the DNA is TGTGCCAGCAGCGTAACTAGCGGGGGGGCCGGGGATACGCAGTATTTT. Translation: CASSVTSGGAGDTQYF.

The genes are TRBV7-2 and TRBJ2-5, with 9 nucleotides matching TRBD2. The CDR3 length is 16 residues. The J segment lost 2 bases and the V segment lost 2 bases, leaving 6 bases of the junction unmatched. Germline lookup yields CDR1 SGHTA and CDR2 FQGNSA. The CDR3 here is CASSLTAGGHQETQYF. CDR3 sequence (DNA): TGTGCCAGCAGCTTAACGGCGGGGGGGCATCAAGAGACCCAGTACTTC.

This clone was observed a single time. The V gene is TRBV7-9, the J gene TRBJ2-5; 8 bases map to TRBD1. Germline V gene lookup returns CDR1 SEHNR and CDR2 FQNEAQ (reference sequence). The CDR3 consists of 14 residues. V lost 2 bases, J lost 5 bases, and 4 bases stayed unmatched. The CDR3 DNA sequence: TGTGCCAGCAGCTTAAGGACAGGGATGGAGACCCAGTACTTC. This encodes CASSLRTGMETQYF.

This rearrangement joins TRBV9 to TRBJ1-1; D unresolved. Trimming cost V 4 bases and J 3 bases, with 19 bases left between them. This CDR3 has 16 amino acids. Germline V CDR1 and CDR2: SGDLS, YYNGEE. The CDR3 here is CASSHLGVGRDTEAFF. CDR3 DNA sequence: TGTGCCAGCAGCCACCTCGGGGTTGGGAGGGACACTGAAGCTTTCTTT.

V is TRBV27 and J is TRBJ1-6; no definite D call. CDR3 length: 16 residues. V was pared by 4 bases and J by 6 bases, with 16 bases between. Germline V gene sequence: CDR1 MNHEY, CDR2 SMNVEV (reference sequence). The CDR3 reads CASSSRGLSGNSPLHF. CDR3 coding DNA: TGTGCCAGCAGTTCCCGAGGCCTTTCGGGTAATTCACCCCTCCACTTT.

The rearrangement joins TRBV18 to TRBJ2-1, with 14 bases aligning to TRBD2. Germline loops: CDR1 KGHSH, CDR2 LQKENI. This CDR3 is built from 16 residues. Trimming cost V 3 bases and J 7 bases; bases outside gene matches: 5. In nucleotides, the CDR3 is TGTGCCAGCTCACCCCGGACTAGCGGGGGGCTAAATGAGCAGTTCTTC. Translated: CASSPRTSGGLNEQFF.

The chain has TRBV19 and TRBJ1-1, with D maybe TRBD1 (5 bases). Germline CDR1 LNHDA, CDR2 SQIVND (reference sequence). Trimming cost V 3 bases and J 4 bases, with 15 bases left between them. The CDR3 loop spans 15 amino acids. The CDR3, as DNA: TGTGCCAGTAGTATGCGGGGGATCGCCACCACTGAAGCTTTCTTT. It translates to CASSMRGIATTEAFF.

This clone appeared once. The CDR3 DNA reads TGTGCCAGCAGCGGGGGGGAAAATCAGCCCCAGCATTTT. Translated, it gives CASSGGENQPQHF. This chain connects TRBV6-4 to TRBJ1-5; tentatively, D is TRBD1 (5 bases). The CDR3 sequence is 13 residues long. In germline, CDR1 is MRHNA, CDR2 SNTAGT. The V and J ends lost 6 bases and 4 bases respectively, with 10 bases between them.

The rearrangement joins TRBV11-3 to TRBJ2-1, with D perhaps TRBD2 (5 bases). Trimming shortened V by 2 bases and J by 7 bases, and 15 bases separated the two germline ends. Germline values: CDR1 SGHNT, CDR2 YENEEA. The CDR3 totals 15 residues. The CDR3 loop reads CASSLSGRSGNEQFF. The CDR3 coding sequence is TGTGCCAGCAGCTTAAGCGGACGGTCGGGGAATGAGCAGTTCTTC.

The J gene is TRBJ2-7, the V gene TRBV6-1, with 9 bases identical to TRBD1. Germline V gene sequence: CDR1 MNHNS, CDR2 SASEGT. CDR3 size: 16 residues. V dropped 4 bases and J dropped 6; count of bases not matched to a gene: 13. In DNA form, the CDR3 reads TGTGCCAGCAGTGTGGATGTTGGACAGGGGAGGGTCGAGCAGTACTTC. It translates to CASSVDVGQGRVEQYF.

This chain uses TRBV25-1 with TRBJ2-7, with 9 nucleotides matching TRBD1. Germline lookup yields CDR1 MGHDK and CDR2 SYGVNS. This CDR3 has 15 residues. V dropped 3 bases and J dropped 1; count of bases not matched to a gene: 4. The CDR3: CASSDQGQGSYEQYF. The CDR3 region has the DNA TGTGCCAGCAGTGATCAGGGACAGGGATCCTACGAGCAGTACTTC.

The chain has TRBV18 and TRBJ2-6; the D is unclear. Trimming left V 10 bases short and J 0 bases short, with 7 bases between. Germline V gives CDR1 KGHSH, CDR2 LQKENI. This CDR3 has 13 residues. CDR3 coding DNA: TGTGCCACCCTACCCTCTGGGGCCAACGTCCTGACTTTC. It codes for CATLPSGANVLTF.

CDR3: CASSTARSGQPEQFF. CDR3 in DNA: TGTGCCAGCAGCACAGCTAGATCGGGACAGCCAGAGCAGTTCTTC. This chain links TRBV6-4 with TRBJ2-1; 7 positions agree with TRBD1. With V trimmed by 6 bases and J by 10 bases, 15 bases remained unmatched. Germline V gene data show CDR1 as MRHNA and CDR2 as SNTAGT. The CDR3 is made up of 15 amino acids.

CDR3 loop: CASSHGTAGSYEQYF. The CDR3 DNA follows: TGTGCCAGCAGCCACGGGACAGCCGGATCCTACGAGCAGTACTTC. The chain couples TRBV7-2 to TRBJ2-7, with 7 bases fitting TRBD1. V was clipped by 5 bases and J by 1 base; unmatched bases: 8. This CDR3 is 15 amino acids long. Looked up from germline, CDR1 is SGHTA and CDR2 is FQGNSA.

The gene calls are TRBV27 and TRBJ1-2; 7 bases align to TRBD1. Germline assignment: CDR1 MNHEY and CDR2 SMNVEV (reference sequence). V was pared by 0 bases and J by 14 bases, with 9 bases of the junction left unmatched. This CDR3 has 13 residues. The CDR3 DNA follows: TGTGCCAGCAGTTTATCCTCGACAGGGATTAGGACCTTC. Translated, it gives CASSLSSTGIRTF.

The chain joins TRBV7-9 to TRBJ2-7, with 12 nucleotides matching TRBD1. This CDR3 is 17 amino acids long. The V gene's germline CDR1 is SEHNR and CDR2 FQNEAQ (reference sequence). The V segment lost 5 bases and the J segment 5 bases; nucleotides outside the gene matches: 13. The CDR3 protein is CASSHAVDGTGGNEQYF. CDR3 in DNA: TGTGCCAGCAGCCACGCGGTCGACGGGACAGGGGGCAACGAGCAGTACTTC.